This T cell receptor (beta chain) was identified during a study of CD8 T cells in Susac syndrome. Study context: Patients with Susac syndrome were therapy-naive, on corticosteroids, or on intravenous immunoglobulin alone at blood draw.

The V gene's germline CDR1 is MDHEN and CDR2 SYDVKM. V lost 5 bases and J 7 bases, leaving 17 bases between the germline ends. CDR3 size: 14 residues. RNA totalling about 0.45 to 1 ug underwent reverse transcription with random hexamers. A multiplex approach, immunoSEQ multiplex PCR, amplified TCR beta CDR3 across 54 Vbeta and 13 Jbeta. TCRdb re-analysed the immunoSEQ multiplex PCR reads in MiXCR, keeping a single row per CDR3 protein. The sample shows tens of thousands of distinct CDR3 sequences, approximately 93% of them seen only once. Specimen: CD4+ T cells from PBMCs. The chain uses TRBV28 and TRBJ1-1; the D gene is possibly TRBD1 (6 bases). This TCR came from a human donor with Susac syndrome. CDR3 in amino acids: CASSKYPGAREAFF. The CDR3 region has the DNA TGTGCCAGCAGTAAATATCCGGGGGCCCGTGAAGCTTTCTTT.